The 22 T cell receptor beta chains below all came from one sample that was sequenced in a study of blood T cells in healthy people across ages. Primed by a sample-barcoded 5' primer and a J-beta primer mix, a second PCR proceeded for about 6 to 11 cycles. TCRdb re-called the 5' RACE reads through MiXCR, storing one row per CDR3 protein. This sample carries fewer than 2 million distinct CDR3 sequences, around 40% of them seen once, and the ten largest clones take under 25%. The specimen was blood. Every receptor here comes from a human donor in good health.

The rearrangement joins TRBV6-6 to TRBJ2-5; 9 bases line up with TRBD1. The J call may be incorrect, as the DNA end agrees better with TRBJ2-7. Germline lookup yields CDR1 MNHNY and CDR2 SVGAGI (reference sequence). The CDR3 is made up of 14 amino acids. CDR3 residues: CASSYSGTGNEQYF. CDR3 bases: TGTGCCAGCAGTTACTCGGGGACAGGGAACGAGCAGTACTTC.

This clonotype was observed a few times. This rearrangement joins TRBV12-3 or TRBV12-4 to TRBJ2-1; D is perhaps TRBD2 (6 bases). The CDR3 covers 13 residues. The ends were cut back, 4 bases at V and 7 bases at J, with 11 bases in the middle. CDR3 sequence (DNA): TGTGCCAGCAGTTGGACGGAGGGGAATGAGCAGTTCTTC. Translated, it gives CASSWTEGNEQFF.

This chain uses TRBV4-2 with TRBJ2-2; D is possibly TRBD2 (5 bases). The V gene lost 7 bases and the J gene lost 6 bases, with 15 bases spanning the gap. The CDR3 is 14 amino acids. Germline V gene lookup returns CDR1 LGHNA and CDR2 YNFKEQ. The CDR3 is CASTIRGSAGELFF. The CDR3 DNA sequence: TGTGCCAGCACTATACGGGGTTCGGCCGGGGAGCTGTTTTTT.

The chain links TRBV7-2 to TRBJ2-1, with D hard to call. Per the germline V gene, CDR1 is SGHTA and CDR2 is FQGNSA. V lost 7 bases and J 8 bases, leaving 18 bases between the germline ends. The CDR3 contains 14 residues. CDR3: CASTQQARWDEQFF. The CDR3 nucleotides are TGTGCCAGCACTCAACAAGCGAGATGGGATGAGCAGTTCTTC.

This clonotype was seen only a few times. The V gene is TRBV18, the J gene TRBJ2-1; 10 nucleotides agree with TRBD2. The CDR3 is made up of 17 amino acids. Per germline, CDR1 KGHSH and CDR2 LQKENI. V shed 0 bases, J shed 5 bases, and the junction held 7 bases outside the gene matches. The CDR3 bases are TGTGCCAGCTCACCACCCCTCACTAGCGGGGATAACAATGAGCAGTTCTTC. As protein: CASSPPLTSGDNNEQFF.

The V and J genes are TRBV20-1 and TRBJ2-1; no firm D call. V lost 8 bases and J lost 5, with 10 bases in between. This CDR3 has 11 amino acids. Germline V gene data show CDR1 as DFQATT and CDR2 as SNEGSKA (reference sequence). The CDR3 reads CSPIMNNEQFF. Written as DNA, the CDR3 is TGCAGTCCTATTATGAACAATGAGCAGTTCTTC.

Only a few counts were recorded for this clonotype. One base away lies a much larger clone, so this may be a sequencing read error. The chain is built from TRBV7-9 and TRBJ2-7; a possible D gene is TRBD1 (6 bases). V was clipped by 5 bases and J by 3 bases, with 29 bases between them. The CDR3 length is 19 residues. Germline CDR1 and CDR2: SEHNR and FQNEAQ (reference sequence). CDR3 loop: CASSPDGLLSRGGHYEQYF. In DNA, the CDR3 is TGTGCCAGCAGCCCGGACGGGTTACTTTCCCGAGGGGGACACTACGAGCAGTACTTC.

Turning to this clonotype: A read error is possible here, since a much larger clone lies one base away. The rearrangement uses TRBV29-1 and TRBJ2-7; a possible D gene is TRBD1 (6 bases). V gave up 7 bases and J gave up 3 bases, with 13 bases separating them. This CDR3 region has 12 residues. Germline-derived CDR1 and CDR2 are SQVTM and ANQGSEA. CDR3 protein: CSGRTGLYEQYF. CDR3 sequence (DNA): TGCAGCGGTCGCACAGGGCTCTACGAGCAGTACTTC.

The rearrangement uses TRBV11-2 and TRBJ1-1; maybe TRBD1 (5 bases). Trimming stripped 8 bases from V and 0 bases from J, with 13 bases between. The germline V gene encodes CDR1 SGHAT and CDR2 FQNNGV. CDR3 size: 14 residues. CDR3 sequence reads: CASRHTDMNTEAFF. For the CDR3, the DNA is TGTGCCAGCCGACACACGGACATGAACACTGAAGCTTTCTTT.

The chain employs TRBV12-3 or TRBV12-4 and TRBJ1-2, with TRBD1 identical over 7 bases. V shed 4 bases and J 5 bases; nucleotides not matched to a gene: 10. This CDR3 contains 15 residues. In nucleotides, the CDR3 is TGTGCCAGCAGTTCCCGGACAGGTTCCCTTTATGGCTACACCTTC. Encoded protein: CASSSRTGSLYGYTF.

The chain couples TRBV20-1 to TRBJ1-5; D gene unclear. Germline CDR1 DFQATT, CDR2 SNEGSKA (reference sequence). The CDR3 has 13 residues. V was trimmed by 3 bases and J by 5 bases, leaving 11 bases between them. CDR3 nucleotides: TGCAGTGCTAGTAGCAGTGCGGATCAGCCCCAGCATTTT. Protein product: CSASSSADQPQHF.

The chain uses TRBV3-1 and TRBJ1-6; unclear D gene. This CDR3 is 14 amino acids long. Trimming shortened V by 2 bases and J by 8 bases, and 10 bases separated the two germline ends. CDR1 and CDR2 from the germline V gene are LGHDT and YNNKEL (reference sequence). The CDR3 spells CASSQFRTDSPLHF. For the CDR3, the DNA is TGTGCCAGCAGCCAATTTCGGACCGATTCACCCCTCCACTTT.

The chain uses TRBV19 and TRBJ2-5; no firm D call. The V end lost 5 bases, the J end lost 4 bases, and 14 bases lay between the germline ends. Germline V gene data show CDR1 as LNHDA and CDR2 as SQIVND (reference sequence). CDR3 length: 14 amino acids. CDR3 nucleotides: TGTGCCAGTAGTGGAAAAAGTTTGGGAGAGACCCAGTACTTC. Translating gives CASSGKSLGETQYF.

This clonotype turned up a few times. The chain joins TRBV18 to TRBJ2-7; tentative D call: TRBD1 (5 bases). Germline V gene lookup returns CDR1 KGHSH and CDR2 LQKENI. Trimming cost V 2 bases and J 2 bases, with 10 bases left between them. The CDR3 consists of 14 residues. DNA for the CDR3: TGTGCCAGCTCACCAAATGGACAACCCTACGAGCAGTACTTC. Residues: CASSPNGQPYEQYF.

For this clonotype: Since a much larger clone is just one base distant, this may be a read error. V and J are TRBV12-3 or TRBV12-4 and TRBJ1-1; D remains unclear. The CDR3 sequence is 11 residues long. V lost 7 bases and J lost 0, with 3 bases in between. Here the CDR3 reads CASNMNTEAFF. The CDR3 DNA sequence: TGTGCCAGCAATATGAACACTGAAGCTTTCTTT.

This chain links TRBV6-5 with TRBJ1-1, with D perhaps TRBD1 (6 bases). The CDR3 extends over 15 amino acids. Germline lookup yields CDR1 MNHEY and CDR2 SVGAGI. V was pared by 7 bases and J by 3 bases, with 18 bases between. CDR3 coding DNA: TGTGCCAGCAACGACTATGGGGGCCGGGACACTGAAGCTTTCTTT. Its protein product is CASNDYGGRDTEAFF.

The chain couples TRBV20-1 to TRBJ2-3; no firm D call. Germline V gives CDR1 DFQATT, CDR2 SNEGSKA (reference sequence). The CDR3 covers 16 residues. V dropped 1 base and J dropped 0 bases, with 14 bases sitting between them. The CDR3 DNA is TGCAGTGCTAGAGTCCCTGCCGGCTTTAGCACAGATACGCAGTATTTT. Protein sequence: CSARVPAGFSTDTQYF.

This clonotype has just a few counts. This chain connects TRBV7-3 to TRBJ2-1; 8 nucleotides align to TRBD2. The germline V gene encodes CDR1 SGHTA and CDR2 FQGTGA. The CDR3 has 15 amino acids. Trimming cost V 4 bases and J 7 bases; bases outside gene matches: 9. The CDR3 DNA reads TGTGCCAGCAGCTCCCGGGGGGGCCTTTGGAATGAGCAGTTCTTC. Protein product: CASSSRGGLWNEQFF.

This clonotype was detected only a few times. The chain couples TRBV7-6 to TRBJ2-1; D may be TRBD2 (5 bases). Germline CDR1 SGHVS, CDR2 FNYEAQ. Trimming took off 7 bases at V and 7 bases at J, with 17 bases between the two ends. The CDR3 spans 14 residues. The CDR3 nucleotides read TGTGCCAGCACGTCTGGGCTAGCAATAAATGAGCAGTTCTTC. Amino acids: CASTSGLAINEQFF.

This clonotype was observed a handful of times. This chain connects TRBV4-3 to TRBJ2-5; D might be TRBD1 (5 bases). The CDR3 totals 15 residues. The V and J ends lost 3 bases and 2 bases respectively, with 13 bases between them. Germline CDR1 reads LGHNA; CDR2 reads YSLEER. CDR3 bases: TGCGCCAGCAGCCATGTAAACACAGGACAAGAGACCCAGTACTTC. This gives the protein CASSHVNTGQETQYF.

CDR3 residues: CASTLLLGPTSGNTIYF. DNA of the CDR3: TGTGCCAGTACTTTGCTCTTAGGGCCCACCTCTGGAAACACCATATATTTT. This rearrangement joins TRBV19 to TRBJ1-3, with D unresolved. From germline, CDR1 is LNHDA and CDR2 SQIVND (reference sequence). V was shortened by 7 bases and J by 0 bases, with 19 bases between the two germline ends. The CDR3 runs to 17 residues.

This clonotype occurred a few times. This rearrangement joins TRBV18 to TRBJ1-2; unclear D gene. The germline V gene encodes CDR1 KGHSH and CDR2 LQKENI. The CDR3 spans 13 residues. V lost 2 bases and J 10 bases, leaving 14 bases between the germline ends. CDR3 DNA sequence: TGTGCCAGCTCACCAAGTTCTTCTTATAACTACACCTTC. Translation: CASSPSSSYNYTF.